The T cell receptor (beta chain) under discussion was sequenced for a study of cytomegalovirus exposure and HLA in healthy donors. PCR amplification relied on 60 Vbeta primers (plus 13 Jbeta primers). Only in-frame clones appear in the TCRdb table, and some are missing; sequencing was by immunoSEQ multiplex PCR. Of under 200,000 clones listed, roughly 85% are singletons. V dropped 1 base and J dropped 5; count of bases not matched to a gene: 4. The CDR3 runs to 14 residues. Germline V gene data show CDR1 as LNHNV and CDR2 as YYDKDF (reference sequence). The TCR comes from a man aged 40-49 years in good health and CMV-seronegative. The gene calls are TRBV15 and TRBJ2-5; TRBD2 matches at 7 bases. The sample comprised PBMCs. The CDR3 loop is CATSRVGSGETQYF. The CDR3 nucleotides read TGTGCCACCAGCAGAGTGGGTAGCGGGGAGACCCAGTACTTC. Complete variable domain (other parts from reference TRBV15 and TRBJ2-5): DAMVIQNPRYQVTQFGKPVTLSCSQTLNHNVMYWYQQKSSQAPKLLFHYYDKDFNNEADTPDNFQSRRPNTSFCFLDIRSPGLGDTAMYLCATSRVGSGETQYFGPGTRLLVL.